The rows below give T cell receptor beta chains drawn from one sample of a study of long-term antiretroviral therapy in people with HIV. Sequencing used immunoSEQ multiplex PCR; TCRdb keeps in-frame clones, though not all of them. This table holds some 25,000 clones, about 90% found once. The sequencing used unsorted PBMCs, collected more than 4.3 years after starting antiretroviral therapy. The receptor source for this set is a man aged 30 to 45 with HIV. Both conserved end residues are part of each CDR3. A D gene is named only where the DNA matches it firmly. Not every row has a clone size; where given, it reads once, few, many or a size class.

clone size	D gene	V gene	J gene	CDR3 DNA	CDR3 protein
.	TRBD2	TRBV5-1	TRBJ2-1	TGCGCCAGCAGCTTGGAAGTAGCGGGGGCCTACAATGAGCAGTTCTTC	CASSLEVAGAYNEQFF
.	TRBD2	TRBV28	TRBJ2-3	TGTGCCAGCAGAGGGAGGCGGGAGGGCCTCAGTACGCAGTATTTT	CASRGRREGLSTQYF
few	TRBD2	TRBV5-1	TRBJ2-7	TGCGCCAGCAGCTTCGGTAGCGGGTACGAGCAGTACTTC	CASSFGSGYEQYF
once	TRBD2	TRBV18	TRBJ2-3	TGTGCCAGCTCACCTCAGACTAGCGGGAGTGGGGCAGATACGCAGTATTTT	CASSPQTSGSGADTQYF
few	.	TRBV6-5	TRBJ1-2	TGTGCCAGCAGGGGGGAAACAGAATCAGGTGGCTACACCTTC	CASRGETESGGYTF
.	.	TRBV7-9	TRBJ2-2	TGTGCCAGCAGTCTAGCTGGAGGGCTCCCCGGGGAGCTGTTTTTT	CASSLAGGLPGELFF
.	.	TRBV9	TRBJ2-5	TGTGCCAGCAGCGTAGGAGTGGTGACTGGTGGGACCCAGTACTTC	CASSVGVVTGGTQYF
.	.	TRBV5-4	TRBJ2-1	TGTGCCAGCAGCATAAGTGGCAATGAGCAGTTCTTC	CASSISGNEQFF
.	.	TRBV18	TRBJ1-6	TGTGCCAGCTCACCGGCCGGGCTTGGTTCACCCCTCCACTTT	CASSPAGLGSPLHF
.	.	TRBV6-5	TRBJ1-5	TGTGCCAGCAGAAGTACACAGGGAAGCAATCAGCCCCAGCATTTT	CASRSTQGSNQPQHF
.	TRBD2	TRBV18	TRBJ2-5	TGTGCCAGCTCACTACTAGCGGGGGCCCTCCAAGAGACCCAGTACTTC	CASSLLAGALQETQYF
.	TRBD1	TRBV7-2	TRBJ1-5	TGTGCCAGCACCCAAACAGGGGGCGCCGCAGGGCCCCAGCATTTT	CASTQTGGAAGPQHF
few	TRBD1	TRBV18	TRBJ2-7	TGTGCCAGCTCACCACCGCGACAGGGATACGAGCAGTACTTC	CASSPPRQGYEQYF
.	.	TRBV5-1	TRBJ2-3	TGCGCCAGCAGCTCCGGCTGGGATCTAGATACGCAGTATTTT	CASSSGWDLDTQYF
.	.	TRBV10-3	TRBJ2-2	TGTGCCATCATGGGACCTAACACCGGGGAGCTGTTTTTT	CAIMGPNTGELFF
.	TRBD1	TRBV7-8	TRBJ1-2	TGTGCCAGCAGCCTCACCGGGACAGGGGGCGCGGCAAGCTACACCTTC	CASSLTGTGGAASYTF
few	.	TRBV4-1	TRBJ1-6	TGCGCCAGCAGCAGGCCACCTTCACCCCTCCACTTT	CASSRPPSPLHF
.	TRBD2	TRBV19	TRBJ2-2	TGTGCCAGTCAACTAGCGGGGGGACGGAACACCGGGGAGCTGTTTTTT	CASQLAGGRNTGELFF
.	TRBD2	TRBV6-1	TRBJ2-3	TGTGCCACCCGGGGGGTGGGGAGCGGAGATACGCAGTATTTT	CATRGVGSGDTQYF
once	.	TRBV7-2	TRBJ2-7	TGTGCCAGCAGCTTAGGGTACTACGAGCAGTACTTC	CASSLGYYEQYF
.	.	TRBV4-3	TRBJ2-7	TGCGCCAGCAGCCATGAAACAGGGCCCCGGGGCGAGCAGTACTTC	CASSHETGPRGEQYF
.	.	TRBV10-2	TRBJ2-7	TGCGCCAGCAGTGAGTCAGATGGGCGAGAGCAGTACTTC	CASSESDGREQYF
.	.	TRBV30	TRBJ1-2	TGTGCCTGGAGTATTGGGACCTATGGCTACACCTTC	CAWSIGTYGYTF
.	TRBD2	TRBV6-5	TRBJ2-7	TGTGCCAGCAAGACTAGCGGGACCTACGAGCAGTACTTC	CASKTSGTYEQYF
medium-sized	.	TRBV5-4	TRBJ1-1	TGTGCCTCCTGGGGGGTTCCGAACACTGAAGCTTTCTTT	CASWGVPNTEAFF
.	.	TRBV28	TRBJ2-7	TGTGCCAGCAGTCTAACGACAGGCACGAACGAGCAGTACTTC	CASSLTTGTNEQYF
few	.	TRBV27	TRBJ2-7	TGTGCCAGCAGTTTGAAGAGGGTAAGATCCTACGAGCAGTACTTC	CASSLKRVRSYEQYF
.	TRBD1	TRBV7-9	TRBJ1-2	TGTGCCAGCAGCTTTCGGGGAGGTGAAGGGGGCGAAGGCTACACCTTC	CASSFRGGEGGEGYTF
.	.	TRBV27	TRBJ2-2	TGTGCCAGCAGAGGGACGGGGAACACCGGGGAGCTGTTTTTT	CASRGTGNTGELFF
.	.	TRBV12-1	TRBJ1-3	TGTGCCAGCAGCTCAACAGGGTCCGGAAACACCATATATTTT	CASSSTGSGNTIYF
few	.	TRBV7-9	TRBJ2-7	TGTGCCAGCAGCCCGACTGCCCGACTCGGGCAGTACTTC	CASSPTARLGQYF
.	.	TRBV7-8	TRBJ2-5	TGTGCCACGTACCCGGGGCGAGTGGGCGGGGACAAAGAGACCCAGTACTTC	CATYPGRVGGDKETQYF
.	TRBD1	TRBV10-2	TRBJ1-2	TGCGCCAGCACGACAGGGAGAAGTGATGGCTACACCTTC	CASTTGRSDGYTF
.	.	TRBV10-3	TRBJ2-7	TGTGCCATCAGCGGGAATAACCCCTACGAGCAGTACTTC	CAISGNNPYEQYF
.	.	TRBV27	TRBJ2-7	TGTGCCAGCAGTGGGGAGAGAGGGGCCTACGAGCAGTACTTC	CASSGERGAYEQYF
.	.	TRBV11-2	TRBJ2-5	TGTGCCAGCAGCTTAGATCATGGCGAGACCCAGTACTTC	CASSLDHGETQYF
.	TRBD2	TRBV27	TRBJ2-3	TGTGCCAGCAGTTTAGTAGCGGGAGTATCAGGAGATACGCAGTATTTT	CASSLVAGVSGDTQYF
few	TRBD1	TRBV5-6	TRBJ2-7	TGTGCCAGCAGCCTGGACAGGGCGGCCTACGAGCAGTACTTC	CASSLDRAAYEQYF
.	.	TRBV7-9	TRBJ2-7	TGTGCCAGCAGCCCCTCAGGGTTTTACGAGCAGTACTTC	CASSPSGFYEQYF
.	.	TRBV5-4	TRBJ2-3	TGTGCCAGCAGACCCAGAGGCAGCACAGATACGCAGTATTTT	CASRPRGSTDTQYF
.	TRBD2	TRBV5-1	TRBJ2-7	TGCGCCAGCAGCTTGGCACTAGCGGGAGTCTCCTACGAGCAGTACTTC	CASSLALAGVSYEQYF
.	.	TRBV29-1	TRBJ1-1	TGCAGCGCCGGTGACCTCCGTGAAGCTTTCTTT	CSAGDLREAFF
.	.	TRBV27	TRBJ2-7	TGTGCCAGCAGTTTATCGACCGGGGAACAACCCTACGAGCAGTACTTC	CASSLSTGEQPYEQYF
.	.	TRBV2	TRBJ2-7	TGTGCCAGCAGTGTGACAGGAATCCACTACGAGCAGTACTTC	CASSVTGIHYEQYF
.	.	TRBV7-9	TRBJ1-3	TGTGCCAGCAGCCCCAGGGGAAACACCATATATTTT	CASSPRGNTIYF
.	.	TRBV2	TRBJ2-3	TGTGCCAGCAGTGGCCCCGGGATTGCTTCGACGGGCCCCGATACGCAGTATTTT	CASSGPGIASTGPDTQYF
.	TRBD1	TRBV4-1	TRBJ2-1	TGCGCCAGCCCCGCAGGGGACAGGGGAAAGGTGGACTCCTACAATGAGCAGTTCTTC	CASPAGDRGKVDSYNEQFF
.	.	TRBV12-5	TRBJ1-1	TGTGCTAGTGGTTTATCTCCCACTACTGAAGCTTTCTTT	CASGLSPTTEAFF
.	.	TRBV27	TRBJ2-3	TGTGCCAGCAGTCTTCTAGGCACAGATACGCAGTATTTT	CASSLLGTDTQYF
few	.	TRBV10-1	TRBJ2-7	TGCGCCAGCAGTCTTACCCCTAACGAGCAGTACTTC	CASSLTPNEQYF
.	TRBD2	TRBV7-2	TRBJ2-2	TGTGCCAGCAGCACCGGGGGGAGGACTAGCGGGAGGAACGGGGAGCTGTTTTTT	CASSTGGRTSGRNGELFF
.	.	TRBV6-5	TRBJ1-1	TGTGCCAGCAGTTACTCAGGGTCCTGGGAGAACACTGAAGCTTTCTTT	CASSYSGSWENTEAFF